The sequence of this T cell receptor beta chain was determined in a study of blood T cell repertoires in COVID-19. Germline loops: CDR1 MNHNY, CDR2 SVGAGI (reference sequence). The CDR3 loop spans 15 amino acids. The V end lost 6 bases, the J end lost 9 bases, and 21 bases lay between the germline ends. Sequencing used immunoSEQ multiplex PCR; TCRdb keeps in-frame clones, though not all of them. The table lists 120,000 to 150,000 clones, 84% of them singletons. This clonotype originated in a woman aged 45-60 years in a cohort sampled during active or convalescent COVID-19. The chain is built from TRBV6-6 and TRBJ1-3; D perhaps matches TRBD1 (5 bases). The sample comprised peripheral blood. CDR3 DNA: TGTGCCAGCAGCCCCCGGGAGGGGCCCGGTGGCACCATATATTTT. It translates to CASSPREGPGGTIYF.